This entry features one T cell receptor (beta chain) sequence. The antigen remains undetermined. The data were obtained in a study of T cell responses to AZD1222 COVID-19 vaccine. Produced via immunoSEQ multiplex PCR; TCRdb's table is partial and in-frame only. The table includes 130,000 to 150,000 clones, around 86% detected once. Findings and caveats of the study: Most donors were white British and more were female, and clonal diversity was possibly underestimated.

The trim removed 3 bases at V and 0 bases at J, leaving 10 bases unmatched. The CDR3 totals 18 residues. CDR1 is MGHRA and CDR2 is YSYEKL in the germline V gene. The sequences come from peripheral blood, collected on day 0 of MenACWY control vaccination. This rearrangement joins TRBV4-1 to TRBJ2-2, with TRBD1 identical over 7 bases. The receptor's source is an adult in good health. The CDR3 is CASSHPRQGMANTGELFF. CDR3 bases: TGCGCCAGCAGCCACCCCCGACAGGGAATGGCGAACACCGGGGAGCTGTTTTTT.